Listed below are T cell receptor beta chains from one sample, sequenced in a study of shared clonotypes between healthy human individuals. Libraries were prepared by immunoSEQ multiplex PCR; TCRdb keeps only in-frame clonotypes and omits some of them. The sample records about 680,000 clones, about 91% being singletons. The sample comprised naive CD8+ T cells sorted from blood. These receptors were collected from a man aged 25-40 years in good health. The CDR3 runs from the conserved cysteine through the conserved F or W. A D gene is named only where the DNA matches it firmly. A clone size is listed for some rows: how often the clone was seen (once, few, many), or a class if it is expanded.

d_gene: TRBD2
abundance: once
v_gene: TRBV4-2
j_gene: TRBJ2-3
CDR3nt: TGTGCCAGCAGCCCGCTAGCGGGAGACACAGATACGCAGTATTTT
CDR3aa: CASSPLAGDTDTQYF

d_gene: NA
abundance: NA
v_gene: TRBV5-6
j_gene: TRBJ2-7
CDR3nt: TGTGCCAGCAGCCCCGGTTGGGGGCTCAACGAGCAGTACTTC
CDR3aa: CASSPGWGLNEQYF

d_gene: NA
abundance: NA
v_gene: TRBV6-5
j_gene: TRBJ2-7
CDR3nt: TGTGCCAGCAGTTACGATAGTTCCTACGAGCAGTACTTC
CDR3aa: CASSYDSSYEQYF

d_gene: TRBD2
abundance: NA
v_gene: TRBV4-3
j_gene: TRBJ2-3
CDR3nt: TGCGCCAGCAGCCAAGATTTGGTACGAACTAGCGGCACAGATACGCAGTATTTT
CDR3aa: CASSQDLVRTSGTDTQYF

d_gene: NA
abundance: NA
v_gene: TRBV9
j_gene: TRBJ2-7
CDR3nt: TGTGCCAGCAGCGCCGGGGACGTCTACGAGCAGTACTTC
CDR3aa: CASSAGDVYEQYF

d_gene: TRBD1
abundance: NA
v_gene: TRBV4-3
j_gene: TRBJ2-5
CDR3nt: TGCGCCAGCTCCCCGGACAGGGCGATTGAGACCCAGTACTTC
CDR3aa: CASSPDRAIETQYF

d_gene: NA
abundance: NA
v_gene: TRBV7-8
j_gene: TRBJ2-7
CDR3nt: TGTGCCAGCAGCTCATCAATGCAGTACGAGCAGTACTTC
CDR3aa: CASSSSMQYEQYF

d_gene: NA
abundance: NA
v_gene: TRBV25-1
j_gene: TRBJ1-1
CDR3nt: TGTGCCAGCAGAGGTAGGGGTTGGACTGAAGCTTTCTTT
CDR3aa: CASRGRGWTEAFF

d_gene: NA
abundance: NA
v_gene: TRBV9
j_gene: TRBJ2-1
CDR3nt: TGTGCCAGCAGCGTAACTGAACGTGAGCAGTTCTTC
CDR3aa: CASSVTEREQFF

d_gene: TRBD2
abundance: NA
v_gene: TRBV28
j_gene: TRBJ2-2
CDR3nt: TGTGCCAGCAGCCCTGCTAGCGGCAATACCGGGGAGCTGTTTTTT
CDR3aa: CASSPASGNTGELFF

d_gene: TRBD2
abundance: NA
v_gene: TRBV4-2
j_gene: TRBJ2-2
CDR3nt: TGTGCCAGCAGCCAATTGGGCGGGAGGCCACTGAACACCGGGGAGCTGTTTTTT
CDR3aa: CASSQLGGRPLNTGELFF

d_gene: TRBD2
abundance: NA
v_gene: TRBV5-6
j_gene: TRBJ2-3
CDR3nt: TGTGCCAGCAGCCAAAGCGGGAGCTGGGATACGCAGTATTTT
CDR3aa: CASSQSGSWDTQYF

d_gene: NA
abundance: NA
v_gene: TRBV2
j_gene: TRBJ2-2
CDR3nt: TGTGCCAGCACCGGACAGATACAGAACACCGGGGAGCTGTTTTTT
CDR3aa: CASTGQIQNTGELFF

d_gene: NA
abundance: NA
v_gene: TRBV5-4
j_gene: TRBJ1-2
CDR3nt: TGTGCCAGCAGCACCAGAGGGGGGAACTATGGCTACACCTTC
CDR3aa: CASSTRGGNYGYTF

d_gene: TRBD1
abundance: NA
v_gene: TRBV6-1
j_gene: TRBJ2-2
CDR3nt: TGTGCCAGCAAGAGGGACAGGGGCGCCGGGGAGCTGTTTTTT
CDR3aa: CASKRDRGAGELFF

d_gene: NA
abundance: NA
v_gene: TRBV2
j_gene: TRBJ2-5
CDR3nt: TGTGCCAGCAGGAGGGTGGGCGGGGCCTCTCAAGAGACCCAGTACTTC
CDR3aa: CASRRVGGASQETQYF

d_gene: NA
abundance: NA
v_gene: TRBV6-1
j_gene: TRBJ2-7
CDR3nt: TGTGCCAGCAGTGAACGGGGGCGAAGCTCCTACGAGCAGTACTTC
CDR3aa: CASSERGRSSYEQYF

d_gene: NA
abundance: once
v_gene: TRBV6-6
j_gene: TRBJ2-5
CDR3nt: TGTGCCAGCAGTTACCAGGGAAACCAAGAGACCCAGTACTTC
CDR3aa: CASSYQGNQETQYF

d_gene: TRBD2
abundance: NA
v_gene: TRBV13
j_gene: TRBJ2-7
CDR3nt: TGTGCCAGCAGCTCGAAGCGGGAGGGCCTATACGAGCAGTACTTC
CDR3aa: CASSSKREGLYEQYF

d_gene: TRBD1
abundance: NA
v_gene: TRBV18
j_gene: TRBJ2-5
CDR3nt: TGTGCCAGCTCACCTCCGGGACAGGTGGCTCCCATAGAGACCCAGTACTTC
CDR3aa: CASSPPGQVAPIETQYF

d_gene: NA
abundance: NA
v_gene: TRBV13
j_gene: TRBJ1-4
CDR3nt: TGTGCCAGCAGCTTTGGCTTTAATGAAAAACTGTTTTTT
CDR3aa: CASSFGFNEKLFF

d_gene: TRBD1
abundance: once
v_gene: TRBV19
j_gene: TRBJ1-5
CDR3nt: TGTGCCAGTAGTTGGGGTAAAGGGGGCCTGTATAGCAATCAGCCCCAGCATTTT
CDR3aa: CASSWGKGGLYSNQPQHF

d_gene: TRBD2
abundance: once
v_gene: TRBV27
j_gene: TRBJ2-1
CDR3nt: TGTGCCAGCGGACTAGCGGGAAGGAATGAGCAGTTCTTC
CDR3aa: CASGLAGRNEQFF

d_gene: NA
abundance: NA
v_gene: TRBV11-1
j_gene: TRBJ2-1
CDR3nt: TGTGCCAGCAGCCCTCCGGGGCGCGGGGAATACAATGAGCAGTTCTTC
CDR3aa: CASSPPGRGEYNEQFF

d_gene: TRBD1
abundance: NA
v_gene: TRBV27
j_gene: TRBJ2-7
CDR3nt: TGTGCCAGCAGACCCGGGACAGGGCCCTACGAGCAGTACTTC
CDR3aa: CASRPGTGPYEQYF

d_gene: TRBD2
abundance: NA
v_gene: TRBV18
j_gene: TRBJ2-1
CDR3nt: TGTGCCAGCTCACCACCGAGGGAGGGTTTTGTAGCGGGAGTGTATGAGCAGTTCTTC
CDR3aa: CASSPPREGFVAGVYEQFF

d_gene: TRBD2
abundance: NA
v_gene: TRBV6-5
j_gene: TRBJ2-1
CDR3nt: TGTGCCAGCAGTTACGTCAGCGGGAGGGATCAGTTCTTC
CDR3aa: CASSYVSGRDQFF

d_gene: NA
abundance: NA
v_gene: TRBV7-2
j_gene: TRBJ1-5
CDR3nt: TGTGCCAGCAGCCCCTGGACCGGGAGCAATCAGCCCCAGCATTTT
CDR3aa: CASSPWTGSNQPQHF

d_gene: TRBD2
abundance: NA
v_gene: TRBV5-4
j_gene: TRBJ2-3
CDR3nt: TGTGCCAGCAGCTCCTTAGCGGGAGGACCAGATACGCAGTATTTT
CDR3aa: CASSSLAGGPDTQYF

d_gene: TRBD1
abundance: NA
v_gene: TRBV5-4
j_gene: TRBJ2-7
CDR3nt: TGTGCCAGCAGCTGGGGGACAGGGAACTACGAGCAGTACTTC
CDR3aa: CASSWGTGNYEQYF

d_gene: TRBD2
abundance: NA
v_gene: TRBV7-2
j_gene: TRBJ2-5
CDR3nt: TGTGCCAGCAGCTTACTAGCGGGAGTAGGAGAGACCCAGTACTTC
CDR3aa: CASSLLAGVGETQYF

d_gene: NA
abundance: NA
v_gene: TRBV11-2
j_gene: TRBJ2-7
CDR3nt: TGTGCCAGCAGGTCAAGTACAGGGGAGGTCTACGAGCAGTACTTC
CDR3aa: CASRSSTGEVYEQYF

d_gene: NA
abundance: NA
v_gene: TRBV27
j_gene: TRBJ1-4
CDR3nt: TGTGCCAGCAGTTCTGGGTATGGAAGTGAAAAACTGTTTTTT
CDR3aa: CASSSGYGSEKLFF

d_gene: NA
abundance: NA
v_gene: TRBV29-1
j_gene: TRBJ1-2
CDR3nt: TGCAGCGTTGTCGGCAGGGATGGCTACACCTTC
CDR3aa: CSVVGRDGYTF

d_gene: NA
abundance: NA
v_gene: TRBV7-8
j_gene: TRBJ2-6
CDR3nt: TGTGCCAGCAGCCCCTACAGGAGCTCGTTACCGTCGGCGGCTGGGGCCAACGTCCTGACTTTC
CDR3aa: CASSPYRSSLPSAAGANVLTF

d_gene: NA
abundance: NA
v_gene: TRBV14
j_gene: TRBJ2-7
CDR3nt: TGTGCCAGCAGCCAGTTCGACAGTACCTACGAGCAGTACTTC
CDR3aa: CASSQFDSTYEQYF

d_gene: NA
abundance: NA
v_gene: TRBV28
j_gene: TRBJ2-7
CDR3nt: TGTGCCAGCAGCCCTTCCCGGGGGAATAGGGCGGGGTACTTC
CDR3aa: CASSPSRGNRAGYF

d_gene: NA
abundance: many
v_gene: TRBV6-4
j_gene: TRBJ2-3
CDR3nt: TGTGCCAGCAGTGACGGGACAAGCACAGATACGCAGTATTTT
CDR3aa: CASSDGTSTDTQYF

d_gene: TRBD2
abundance: NA
v_gene: TRBV4-2
j_gene: TRBJ2-5
CDR3nt: TGTGCCAGCAGCCGAGACCCTGCGGGGGGAAATCAAGAGACCCAGTACTTC
CDR3aa: CASSRDPAGGNQETQYF

d_gene: NA
abundance: NA
v_gene: TRBV19
j_gene: TRBJ1-5
CDR3nt: TGTGCCAGTAGTACCTACACCGGGACCCGGGGATATCAGCCCCAGCATTTT
CDR3aa: CASSTYTGTRGYQPQHF

d_gene: NA
abundance: NA
v_gene: TRBV13
j_gene: TRBJ2-7
CDR3nt: TGTGCCAGCAGCTTAGGGCTCGGCGGGGCCACCTCCTACGAGCAGTACTTC
CDR3aa: CASSLGLGGATSYEQYF

d_gene: NA
abundance: NA
v_gene: TRBV7-2
j_gene: TRBJ2-7
CDR3nt: TGTGCCAGCAGTCGTTCGTACGAGCAGTACTTC
CDR3aa: CASSRSYEQYF

d_gene: NA
abundance: NA
v_gene: TRBV5-1
j_gene: TRBJ2-7
CDR3nt: TGCGCCAGCAGCTCCCGACCCGACTTATGGGGGGTATCCTACGAGCAGTACTTC
CDR3aa: CASSSRPDLWGVSYEQYF

d_gene: TRBD1
abundance: NA
v_gene: TRBV5-1
j_gene: TRBJ2-6
CDR3nt: TGCGCCAGCAGCTTGGCCGGGACAGGCTCCTATGTCCTGACTTTC
CDR3aa: CASSLAGTGSYVLTF

d_gene: NA
abundance: few
v_gene: TRBV7-8
j_gene: TRBJ1-1
CDR3nt: TGTGCCAGCAGCTTAGGGGTTGGAAACACTGAAGCTTTCTTT
CDR3aa: CASSLGVGNTEAFF

d_gene: TRBD2
abundance: NA
v_gene: TRBV18
j_gene: TRBJ2-1
CDR3nt: TGTGCCAGCTCTCAATGGGGGACTAGTGGGAATGAGCAGTTCTTC
CDR3aa: CASSQWGTSGNEQFF

d_gene: NA
abundance: NA
v_gene: TRBV6-6
j_gene: TRBJ1-1
CDR3nt: TGTGCCAGCAGTTACTCCGTTGATACGAACACTGAAGCTTTCTTT
CDR3aa: CASSYSVDTNTEAFF

d_gene: NA
abundance: NA
v_gene: TRBV10-3
j_gene: TRBJ2-3
CDR3nt: TGTGCCATCAAACGGGACAGCACAGATACGCAGTATTTT
CDR3aa: CAIKRDSTDTQYF

d_gene: NA
abundance: NA
v_gene: TRBV27
j_gene: TRBJ2-1
CDR3nt: TGTGCCAGCAGTTTCGGTCAGCAGTACAATGAGCAGTTCTTC
CDR3aa: CASSFGQQYNEQFF

d_gene: NA
abundance: few
v_gene: TRBV29-1
j_gene: TRBJ1-2
CDR3nt: TGCAGCGTTGAAGGGCTTCGAGGCTACACCTTC
CDR3aa: CSVEGLRGYTF

d_gene: NA
abundance: NA
v_gene: TRBV5-5
j_gene: TRBJ1-2
CDR3nt: TGTGCCAGCAGCGGAAACCACGACAGTCACTATGGCTACACCTTC
CDR3aa: CASSGNHDSHYGYTF

d_gene: NA
abundance: NA
v_gene: TRBV6-6
j_gene: TRBJ1-1
CDR3nt: TGTGCCAGCAGTTACCCGGCCGAGAACACTGAAGCTTTCTTT
CDR3aa: CASSYPAENTEAFF

d_gene: NA
abundance: NA
v_gene: TRBV1
j_gene: TRBJ2-1
CDR3nt: TGCACCAGCAGCCAAGTGAGGAAGGAAATGAATGAGCAGTTCTTC
CDR3aa: CTSSQVRKEMNEQFF